This T cell receptor beta chain was obtained from a study of blood T cell repertoires in COVID-19. On the study more broadly: Donors in the United States, Italy and Spain gave samples during acute or convalescent COVID-19. PBMCs, B-cell-depleted T cells, or T cells provided the cDNA or gDNA that made up the material.

The CDR3 has 16 amino acids. The junction had 10 bases not matched to a gene; V was cut back by 5 bases and J by 7 bases. CDR1 and CDR2 from the germline V gene are LNHDA and SQIVND (reference sequence). Authors' analysis steps: Cell counts per sample came from amplifying reference gene primers. Measured with immunoSEQ multiplex PCR; TCRdb has only the in-frame clones, and not every one. Clone size and V and J calls were adopted from that table, with D and trimming inferred from the DNA. The repertoire consists of almost 30,000 clones, with 65% to 70% occurring once and the leading ten covering around a sixth.

The gene calls are TRBV19 and TRBJ2-7; TRBD2 matches at 14 bases. This sequence was found in a human donor in a cohort sampled during active COVID-19. The sequencing sample was made of peripheral blood. The CDR3 loop reads CASSSWTSGGPGEQYF. The CDR3, as DNA: TGTGCCAGTAGTTCCTGGACTAGCGGGGGGCCGGGGGAGCAGTACTTC.